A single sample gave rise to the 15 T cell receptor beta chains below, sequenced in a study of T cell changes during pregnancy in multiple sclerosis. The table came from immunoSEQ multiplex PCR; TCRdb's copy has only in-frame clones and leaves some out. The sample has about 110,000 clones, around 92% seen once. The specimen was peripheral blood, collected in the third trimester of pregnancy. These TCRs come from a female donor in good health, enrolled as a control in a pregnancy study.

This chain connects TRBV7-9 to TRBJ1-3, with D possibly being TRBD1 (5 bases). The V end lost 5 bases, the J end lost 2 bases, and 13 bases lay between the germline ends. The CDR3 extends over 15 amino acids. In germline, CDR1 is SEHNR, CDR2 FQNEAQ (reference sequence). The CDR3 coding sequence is TGTGCCAGCAGCCCGGTAGGAGGGGCTGGAAACACCATATATTTT. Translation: CASSPVGGAGNTIYF.

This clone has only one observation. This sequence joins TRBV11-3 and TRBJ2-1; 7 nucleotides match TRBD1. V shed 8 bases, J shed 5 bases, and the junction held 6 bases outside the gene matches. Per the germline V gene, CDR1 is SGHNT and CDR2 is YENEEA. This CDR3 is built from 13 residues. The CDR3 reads CASRTGWNNEQFF. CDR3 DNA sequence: TGTGCCAGCCGGACAGGATGGAACAATGAGCAGTTCTTC. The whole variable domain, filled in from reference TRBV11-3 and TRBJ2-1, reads EAGVVQSPRYKIIEKKQPVAFWCNPISGHNTLYWYLQNLGQGPELLIRYENEEAVDDSQLPKDRFSAERLKGVDSTLKIQPAELGDSAVYLCASRTGWNNEQFFGPGTRLTVL.

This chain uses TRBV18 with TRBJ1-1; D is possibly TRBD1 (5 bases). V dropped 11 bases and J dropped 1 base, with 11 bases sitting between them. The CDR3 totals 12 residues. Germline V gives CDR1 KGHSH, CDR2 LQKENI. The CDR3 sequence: CAGGTGNTEAFF. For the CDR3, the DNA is TGTGCCGGAGGGACGGGGAACACTGAAGCTTTCTTT.

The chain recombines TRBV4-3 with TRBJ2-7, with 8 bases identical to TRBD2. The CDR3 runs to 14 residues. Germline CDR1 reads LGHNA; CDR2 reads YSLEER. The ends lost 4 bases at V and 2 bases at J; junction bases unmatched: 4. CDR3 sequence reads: CASSLGGGTYEQYF. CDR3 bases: TGCGCCAGCAGCCTCGGGGGGGGAACCTACGAGCAGTACTTC.

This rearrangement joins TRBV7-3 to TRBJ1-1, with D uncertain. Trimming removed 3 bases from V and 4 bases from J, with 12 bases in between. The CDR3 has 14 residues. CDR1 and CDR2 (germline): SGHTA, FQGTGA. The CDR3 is CASSLNEGGTEAFF. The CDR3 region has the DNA TGTGCCAGCAGCTTGAACGAGGGTGGCACTGAAGCTTTCTTT.

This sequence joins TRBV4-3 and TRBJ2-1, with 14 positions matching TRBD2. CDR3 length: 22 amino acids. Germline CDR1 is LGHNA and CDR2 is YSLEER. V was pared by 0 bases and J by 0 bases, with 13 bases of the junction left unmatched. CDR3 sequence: CASSQDLLVGLAGGYSYNEQFF. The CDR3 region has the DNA TGCGCCAGCAGCCAAGATCTCCTTGTTGGACTAGCGGGGGGCTACTCCTACAATGAGCAGTTCTTC.

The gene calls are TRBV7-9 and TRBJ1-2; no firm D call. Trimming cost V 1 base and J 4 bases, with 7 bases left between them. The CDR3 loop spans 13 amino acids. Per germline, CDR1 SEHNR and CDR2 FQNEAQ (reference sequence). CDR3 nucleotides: TGTGCCAGCAGCTTAGGGGCAGCCTATGGCTACACCTTC. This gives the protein CASSLGAAYGYTF.

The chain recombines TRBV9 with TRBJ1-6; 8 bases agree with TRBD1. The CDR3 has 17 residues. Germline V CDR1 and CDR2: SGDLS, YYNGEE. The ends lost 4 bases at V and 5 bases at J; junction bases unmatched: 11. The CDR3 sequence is CASSPRPGGFNNSPLHF. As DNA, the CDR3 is TGTGCCAGCAGCCCTCGCCCAGGGGGCTTCAATAATTCACCCCTCCACTTT.

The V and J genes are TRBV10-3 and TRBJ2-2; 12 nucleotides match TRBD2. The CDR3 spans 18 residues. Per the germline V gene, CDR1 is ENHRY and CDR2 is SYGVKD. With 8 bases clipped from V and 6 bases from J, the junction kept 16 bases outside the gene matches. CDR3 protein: CAIGVGASGGGQAGELFF. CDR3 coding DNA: TGTGCCATCGGAGTGGGAGCTAGCGGGGGGGGACAGGCCGGGGAGCTGTTTTTT.

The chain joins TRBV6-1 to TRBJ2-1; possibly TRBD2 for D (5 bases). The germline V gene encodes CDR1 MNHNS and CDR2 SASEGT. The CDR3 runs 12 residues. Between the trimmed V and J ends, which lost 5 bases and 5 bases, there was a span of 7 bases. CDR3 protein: CASSIANNEQFF. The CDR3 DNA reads TGTGCCAGCAGTATAGCGAACAATGAGCAGTTCTTC.

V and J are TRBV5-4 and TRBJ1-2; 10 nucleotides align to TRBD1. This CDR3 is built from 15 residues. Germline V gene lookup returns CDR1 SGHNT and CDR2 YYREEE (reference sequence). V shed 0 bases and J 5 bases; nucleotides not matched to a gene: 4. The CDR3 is CASSLGDRGLYGYTF. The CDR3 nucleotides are TGTGCCAGCAGCTTGGGAGACAGGGGGCTATATGGCTACACCTTC.

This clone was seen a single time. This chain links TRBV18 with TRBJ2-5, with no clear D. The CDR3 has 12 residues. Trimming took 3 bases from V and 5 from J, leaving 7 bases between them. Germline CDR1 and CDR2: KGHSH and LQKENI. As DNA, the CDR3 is TGTGCCAGCTCACCCCCTGTGGAGACCCAGTACTTC. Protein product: CASSPPVETQYF.

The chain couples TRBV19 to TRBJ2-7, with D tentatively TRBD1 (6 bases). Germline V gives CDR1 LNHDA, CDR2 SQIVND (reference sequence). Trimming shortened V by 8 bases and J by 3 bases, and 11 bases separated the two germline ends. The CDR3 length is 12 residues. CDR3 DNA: TGTGCCAGTGACAGGCCGTTCTACGAGCAGTACTTC. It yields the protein CASDRPFYEQYF.

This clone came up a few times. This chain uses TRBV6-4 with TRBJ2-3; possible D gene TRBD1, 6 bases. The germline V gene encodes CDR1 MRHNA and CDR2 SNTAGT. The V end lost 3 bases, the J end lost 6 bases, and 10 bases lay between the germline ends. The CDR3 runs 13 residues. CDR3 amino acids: CASSEGAHDTQYF. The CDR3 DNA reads TGTGCCAGCAGTGAGGGGGCCCACGATACGCAGTATTTT.

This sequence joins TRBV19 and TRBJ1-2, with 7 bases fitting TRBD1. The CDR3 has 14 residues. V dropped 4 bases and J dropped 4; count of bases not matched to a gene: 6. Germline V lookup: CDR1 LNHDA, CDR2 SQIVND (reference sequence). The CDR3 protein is CASSTRTGIYGYTF. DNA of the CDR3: TGTGCCAGTAGTACTAGGACAGGAATCTATGGCTACACCTTC.